These T cell receptor beta chains were read from a single sample in a study. TCRdb re-called the 5' RACE reads with MiXCR, one entry per CDR3 protein. Here the sample spans 10,000 to 15,000 distinct CDR3 sequences, around a quarter being singletons. The sequenced sample consisted of naive CD4+ T cells sorted from blood. These receptor sequences come from a female donor with breast cancer. CDR3s include the opening cysteine and the closing phenylalanine or tryptophan. D genes are given only for firm matches. Clone sizes are given selectively: once, few, many, or a class where the clone is expanded.

size: few; D: .; V: TRBV29-1; J: TRBJ1-2; DNA: TGCAGCGTTGAAATTCCAAACTTCGGTGGCTACACCTTC; CDR3: CSVEIPNFGGYTF
size: .; D: TRBD1; V: TRBV5-5; J: TRBJ2-1; DNA: TGTGCCAGCAGCATCGGACAGGGGGTTTACAATGAGCAGTTCTTC; CDR3: CASSIGQGVYNEQFF
size: medium-sized; D: .; V: TRBV10-2; J: TRBJ1-1; DNA: TGCGCCAGCAGTTCTGGGGACGGGACTGAAGCTTTCTTT; CDR3: CASSSGDGTEAFF
size: medium-sized; D: .; V: TRBV25-1; J: TRBJ2-3; DNA: TGTGCCAGCAGTGAAGACCTGCACGGGACAGATACGCAGTATTTT; CDR3: CASSEDLHGTDTQYF
size: many; D: .; V: TRBV20-1; J: TRBJ2-4; DNA: TGCAGTGCTAGGACGGGAGAGGGAAAAGCCAAAAACATTCAGTACTTC; CDR3: CSARTGEGKAKNIQYF
size: .; D: .; V: TRBV6-1; J: TRBJ2-4; DNA: TGTGCCAGCAGTCGATCGCCCTTGACCGAAAACATTCAGTACTTC; CDR3: CASSRSPLTENIQYF
size: .; D: .; V: TRBV12-3/TRBV12-4; J: TRBJ2-5; DNA: TGTGCCAGCACTGGACAAGCGAGCGCACAAGAGACCCAGTACTTC; CDR3: CASTGQASAQETQYF
size: .; D: .; V: TRBV7-3; J: TRBJ2-1; DNA: TGTGCCAGCAGCTTAAACCCGACGAACACTGAGCAGTTCTTC; CDR3: CASSLNPTNTEQFF
size: .; D: TRBD2; V: TRBV4-1; J: TRBJ2-4; DNA: TGCGCCAGCAGCAAACTAGCGGGGGAAACGAAAAACATTCAGTACTTC; CDR3: CASSKLAGETKNIQYF
size: many; D: .; V: TRBV5-1; J: TRBJ2-7; DNA: TGCGCCAGCAGCTTGGACCCCTGGTCCTACGAGCAGTACTTC; CDR3: CASSLDPWSYEQYF
size: medium-sized; D: .; V: TRBV7-7; J: TRBJ2-2; DNA: TGTGCCAGCAGTTTCGTTCGAGCCGGGGAGCTGTTTTTT; CDR3: CASSFVRAGELFF
size: .; D: .; V: TRBV7-3; J: TRBJ2-7; DNA: TGTGCCAGTAGCTCAACCCCTACTAGTAACGAGCAGTACTTC; CDR3: CASSSTPTSNEQYF
size: many; D: .; V: TRBV20-1; J: TRBJ1-2; DNA: TGCAGTGCAAAGGGACGGGCCGTCGAGGGCTACACCTTC; CDR3: CSAKGRAVEGYTF
size: .; D: .; V: TRBV20-1; J: TRBJ2-7; DNA: TGCAGTTCCGGGGGCAGGGAAAAGGAGTACTTC; CDR3: CSSGGREKEYF
size: many; D: TRBD2; V: TRBV6-5; J: TRBJ2-3; DNA: TGTGCCAGCATGATTAGCGGGAGTATTTTAGATACGCAGTATTTT; CDR3: CASMISGSILDTQYF
size: many; D: .; V: TRBV6-5; J: TRBJ1-5; DNA: TGTGCCAGCAGTTACGGGGGAAGCAATCAGCCCCAGCATTTT; CDR3: CASSYGGSNQPQHF
size: .; D: .; V: TRBV28; J: TRBJ2-1; DNA: TGTGCCAGCAGTTCGACCAGGAATGAGCAGTTCTTC; CDR3: CASSSTRNEQFF
size: many; D: .; V: TRBV18; J: TRBJ2-1; DNA: TGTGCCAGCTCAGCAACGGACCTGGAGCAGTTCTTC; CDR3: CASSATDLEQFF
size: many; D: .; V: TRBV7-8; J: TRBJ1-5; DNA: TGTGCCAGCAGCTTAGGATCGGGTTTCGGGGGCAATCAGCCCCAGCATTTT; CDR3: CASSLGSGFGGNQPQHF
size: many; D: TRBD1; V: TRBV5-4; J: TRBJ2-7; DNA: TGTGCCAGCAGCCGTAATCCGGGACAGACCTCCTACGAGCAGTACTTC; CDR3: CASSRNPGQTSYEQYF
size: .; D: TRBD1; V: TRBV29-1; J: TRBJ2-5; DNA: TGCAGCGTTGAAGGGCGGACAGGGAGAGTGGAAGAGACCCAGTACTTC; CDR3: CSVEGRTGRVEETQYF
size: .; D: .; V: TRBV25-1; J: TRBJ1-1; DNA: TGTGCCAGCAGTGAATATGGAGGGGGCACTGAAGCTTTCTTT; CDR3: CASSEYGGGTEAFF
size: medium-sized; D: .; V: TRBV6-1; J: TRBJ2-3; DNA: TGTGCCAGCAATGGGGGGCCGGGGACCACAGATACGCAGTATTTT; CDR3: CASNGGPGTTDTQYF
size: .; D: .; V: TRBV20-1; J: TRBJ2-7; DNA: TGCAGTGCTAGAGTGGGCGTTGATAGCTACGAGCAGTACTTC; CDR3: CSARVGVDSYEQYF
size: few; D: .; V: TRBV7-3; J: TRBJ1-2; DNA: TGTGCCAGCAGCCCCCGCGGGGAGGGCCCCTATGGCTACACCTTC; CDR3: CASSPRGEGPYGYTF
size: many; D: TRBD2; V: TRBV15; J: TRBJ2-1; DNA: TGTGCCACCAGCTATGGACTAGACTACAATGAGCAGTTCTTC; CDR3: CATSYGLDYNEQFF
size: many; D: .; V: TRBV24-1; J: TRBJ2-1; DNA: TGTGCCACCAGTGGTCCCTCGGCGGAGCTGACCTACAATGAGCAGTTCTTC; CDR3: CATSGPSAELTYNEQFF
size: few; D: .; V: TRBV12-3/TRBV12-4; J: TRBJ1-2; DNA: TGTGCCAGCAGCCCGGGACACAACTATGGCTACACCTTC; CDR3: CASSPGHNYGYTF
size: many; D: TRBD1; V: TRBV30; J: TRBJ1-5; DNA: TGTGCCTGGGGCGGGACAGGAATTCAGCCCCAGCATTTT; CDR3: CAWGGTGIQPQHF
size: .; D: TRBD1; V: TRBV11-1; J: TRBJ1-1; DNA: TGTGCCAGCAGCACCAACAGGGGGAGGACTGAAGCTTTCTTT; CDR3: CASSTNRGRTEAFF
size: medium-sized; D: TRBD1; V: TRBV5-5; J: TRBJ2-2; DNA: TGTGCCAGCAGCTTCAAACAGGGGGCATCCGGGGAGCTGTTTTTT; CDR3: CASSFKQGASGELFF
size: many; D: TRBD2; V: TRBV12-3/TRBV12-4; J: TRBJ2-7; DNA: TGTGCCAGCAATCCCAGCGGGATCTCCTACGAGCAGTACTTC; CDR3: CASNPSGISYEQYF
size: .; D: .; V: TRBV25-1; J: TRBJ2-2; DNA: TGTGCCAGCAACACCGTCACCGGGGAGCTGTTTTTT; CDR3: CASNTVTGELFF
size: medium-sized; D: TRBD2; V: TRBV29-1; J: TRBJ2-1; DNA: TGCAGCGTTCGGACTAGTAACCGTTACAATGAGCAGTTCTTC; CDR3: CSVRTSNRYNEQFF
size: .; D: TRBD1; V: TRBV24-1; J: TRBJ2-1; DNA: TGTGCCACCAGTGATCAGCTCCCGGCCGGACAGGGGGCTACCTACAATGAGCAGTTCTTC; CDR3: CATSDQLPAGQGATYNEQFF
size: medium-sized; D: TRBD2; V: TRBV12-3/TRBV12-4; J: TRBJ2-1; DNA: TGTGCCAGCAGAGACACCATCGGGACTAGCGAGTTCTTC; CDR3: CASRDTIGTSEFF
size: many; D: TRBD1; V: TRBV20-1; J: TRBJ1-1; DNA: TGCAGTGCCAACCCTATTGACAGGGAGGCCACTGAAGCTTTCTTT; CDR3: CSANPIDREATEAFF
size: many; D: .; V: TRBV19; J: TRBJ1-1; DNA: TGTGCCAGTAGTTTACCCTGGGGGTCTAACACTGAAGCTTTCTTT; CDR3: CASSLPWGSNTEAFF
size: few; D: .; V: TRBV4-2; J: TRBJ2-1; DNA: TGTGCCAACAGCCACCGGGATAATGAGCAGTTCTTC; CDR3: CANSHRDNEQFF
size: many; D: .; V: TRBV20-1; J: TRBJ2-4; DNA: TGCAGTGCTAGAGATGGGGAGGCCAAAAACATTCAGTACTTC; CDR3: CSARDGEAKNIQYF